A selection of T cell receptor beta chains follows, all from one sample in a study of shared clonotypes between healthy human individuals. Libraries were prepared by immunoSEQ multiplex PCR; TCRdb keeps only in-frame clonotypes and omits some of them. The sample holds approximately 2.1 million clones, 85% to 95% seen once. The material sequenced was naive CD4+ T cells from PBMCs. These receptors all come from a man aged 18-30 years in good health. Some clones in this sample may be carry-over from other donors' samples. Each CDR3 is given with its conserved first and last residue. Each record gives: CDR3 protein, CDR3 DNA, D gene, clone size, V gene, J gene. A D gene is named only where the DNA matches it firmly. Size is stated for part of the rows, as once, few or many counts, or as a class when the clone is expanded.

cdr3_aa: CASSWEGDRPHEQYF
cdr3_nt: TGTGCCAGCAGTTGGGAAGGGGACAGGCCCCACGAGCAGTACTTC
d_call: TRBD1
clone_size: -
v_call: TRBV6-5
j_call: TRBJ2-7

cdr3_aa: CASSISTGDTEAFF
cdr3_nt: TGTGCCAGCAGTATATCGACAGGGGACACTGAAGCTTTCTTT
d_call: TRBD1
clone_size: few
v_call: TRBV2
j_call: TRBJ1-1

cdr3_aa: CASSGRQSVGAEAFF
cdr3_nt: TGTGCCAGCAGCGGACGACAGTCCGTGGGGGCTGAAGCTTTCTTT
d_call: -
clone_size: -
v_call: TRBV5-4
j_call: TRBJ1-1

cdr3_aa: CASSPEVTTEQFF
cdr3_nt: TGTGCCAGCAGCCCAGAAGTGACTACTGAGCAGTTCTTC
d_call: -
clone_size: -
v_call: TRBV2
j_call: TRBJ2-1

cdr3_aa: CASRWGGSEAFF
cdr3_nt: TGTGCCAGCAGGTGGGGGGGCTCTGAAGCTTTCTTT
d_call: -
clone_size: -
v_call: TRBV28
j_call: TRBJ1-1

cdr3_aa: CASSLSRSSGNTIYF
cdr3_nt: TGTGCCAGCAGCTTGAGCCGATCCTCTGGAAACACCATATATTTT
d_call: -
clone_size: -
v_call: TRBV5-6
j_call: TRBJ1-3

cdr3_aa: CASSQTAGGNEKLFF
cdr3_nt: TGTGCCAGCAGCCAGACGGCAGGGGGTAATGAAAAACTGTTTTTT
d_call: TRBD1
clone_size: -
v_call: TRBV11-2
j_call: TRBJ1-4

cdr3_aa: CASSQDSGRRMVTQYF
cdr3_nt: TGCGCCAGCAGCCAAGATAGCGGGAGAAGGATGGTAACGCAGTATTTT
d_call: TRBD2
clone_size: -
v_call: TRBV4-1
j_call: TRBJ2-3

cdr3_aa: CAINSLPGEQFF
cdr3_nt: TGTGCCATCAACAGCCTACCTGGGGAGCAGTTCTTC
d_call: -
clone_size: -
v_call: TRBV10-3
j_call: TRBJ2-1

cdr3_aa: CASSSRPGEYEQYF
cdr3_nt: TGTGCCAGCAGTTCGCGCCCGGGGGAATACGAGCAGTACTTC
d_call: -
clone_size: -
v_call: TRBV28
j_call: TRBJ2-7

cdr3_aa: CASSPLDAGVHEQYF
cdr3_nt: TGTGCCAGCTCACCACTGGATGCGGGAGTACACGAGCAGTACTTC
d_call: TRBD2
clone_size: once
v_call: TRBV18
j_call: TRBJ2-7

cdr3_aa: CASTEAPRAEAFF
cdr3_nt: TGTGCCAGTACCGAGGCCCCAAGGGCTGAAGCTTTCTTT
d_call: -
clone_size: few
v_call: TRBV19
j_call: TRBJ1-1

cdr3_aa: CASSYDGSGSGNTIYF
cdr3_nt: TGTGCCAGCAGTTACGACGGTTCAGGCTCTGGAAACACCATATATTTT
d_call: -
clone_size: once
v_call: TRBV6-5
j_call: TRBJ1-3

cdr3_aa: CASSLVPSPSYEQYF
cdr3_nt: TGTGCCAGCAGCTTAGTCCCTAGCCCTTCCTACGAGCAGTACTTC
d_call: -
clone_size: -
v_call: TRBV7-9
j_call: TRBJ2-7

cdr3_aa: CASSLGSGGTDTQYF
cdr3_nt: TGTGCCAGCAGCTTAGGTAGCGGGGGCACAGATACGCAGTATTTT
d_call: TRBD2
clone_size: -
v_call: TRBV11-3
j_call: TRBJ2-3

cdr3_aa: CASTATGESAEAFF
cdr3_nt: TGTGCCAGCACGGCGACAGGGGAAAGCGCTGAAGCTTTCTTT
d_call: TRBD1
clone_size: few
v_call: TRBV6-1
j_call: TRBJ1-1

cdr3_aa: CATSARTYNNEQFF
cdr3_nt: TGTGCCACCAGCGCCCGGACTTATAACAATGAGCAGTTCTTC
d_call: -
clone_size: -
v_call: TRBV15
j_call: TRBJ2-1

cdr3_aa: CASSLRATNEKLFF
cdr3_nt: TGCGCCAGCAGCTTACGGGCGACTAATGAAAAACTGTTTTTT
d_call: -
clone_size: -
v_call: TRBV5-1
j_call: TRBJ1-4

cdr3_aa: CASSEDTAGGQPQHF
cdr3_nt: TGTGCCAGCAGTGAAGATACGGCGGGGGGTCAGCCCCAGCATTTT
d_call: -
clone_size: -
v_call: TRBV2
j_call: TRBJ1-5

cdr3_aa: CASSSGPGLEAFF
cdr3_nt: TGTGCCAGCAGCTCCGGCCCGGGACTCGAAGCTTTCTTT
d_call: -
clone_size: -
v_call: TRBV7-9
j_call: TRBJ1-1

cdr3_aa: CASSSGGTEKLFF
cdr3_nt: TGTGCCAGCAGCAGCGGGGGGACTGAAAAACTGTTTTTT
d_call: -
clone_size: -
v_call: TRBV27
j_call: TRBJ1-4

cdr3_aa: CASSFKAAGSSYEQYF
cdr3_nt: TGTGCCAGCAGTTTTAAAGCTGCAGGGAGCAGTTACGAGCAGTACTTC
d_call: -
clone_size: -
v_call: TRBV27
j_call: TRBJ2-7

cdr3_aa: CASKSGLDLGFKHF
cdr3_nt: TGTGCCAGCAAGTCAGGATTGGATTTGGGTTTCAAGCATTTT
d_call: -
clone_size: -
v_call: TRBV28
j_call: TRBJ1-5

cdr3_aa: CSASELETQYF
cdr3_nt: TGCAGTGCTAGTGAACTAGAGACCCAGTACTTC
d_call: -
clone_size: -
v_call: TRBV20-1
j_call: TRBJ2-5

cdr3_aa: CASSLAGTGTGETQYF
cdr3_nt: TGTGCCAGCAGCTTAGCGGGGACGGGGACCGGAGAGACCCAGTACTTC
d_call: -
clone_size: -
v_call: TRBV7-9
j_call: TRBJ2-5

cdr3_aa: CASSQFHRGGVLDTQYF
cdr3_nt: TGCGCCAGCAGCCAATTCCATCGGGGGGGAGTGTTAGATACGCAGTATTTT
d_call: TRBD2
clone_size: -
v_call: TRBV4-3
j_call: TRBJ2-3

cdr3_aa: CASSQTADTQYF
cdr3_nt: TGTGCCAGCAGCCAGACGGCGGATACGCAGTATTTT
d_call: -
clone_size: -
v_call: TRBV7-2
j_call: TRBJ2-3

cdr3_aa: CASNPRKEKLREQYF
cdr3_nt: TGTGCCAGCAACCCCAGGAAGGAGAAACTCCGCGAGCAGTACTTC
d_call: -
clone_size: -
v_call: TRBV11-2
j_call: TRBJ2-7

cdr3_aa: CASTPLFTDTQYF
cdr3_nt: TGTGCCAGCACGCCCCTATTCACAGATACGCAGTATTTT
d_call: -
clone_size: -
v_call: TRBV28
j_call: TRBJ2-3

cdr3_aa: CASSVTVPTYEQYF
cdr3_nt: TGTGCCAGCAGCGTTACAGTACCAACCTACGAGCAGTACTTC
d_call: -
clone_size: -
v_call: TRBV7-2
j_call: TRBJ2-7

cdr3_aa: CASSQEGGRAGTDTQYF
cdr3_nt: TGTGCCAGCAGCCAAGAGGGCGGGAGGGCCGGGACAGATACGCAGTATTTT
d_call: TRBD2
clone_size: -
v_call: TRBV4-2
j_call: TRBJ2-3

cdr3_aa: CASSYPRGSTDTQYF
cdr3_nt: TGTGCCAGCAGCTACCCCCGCGGTAGCACAGATACGCAGTATTTT
d_call: -
clone_size: -
v_call: TRBV7-2
j_call: TRBJ2-3

cdr3_aa: CASAKNRRSYEQYF
cdr3_nt: TGTGCCAGCGCCAAAAACAGGCGGTCCTACGAGCAGTACTTC
d_call: -
clone_size: -
v_call: TRBV27
j_call: TRBJ2-7

cdr3_aa: CSAIVELSYTF
cdr3_nt: TGCAGCGCCATTGTTGAGCTGAGCTACACCTTC
d_call: -
clone_size: -
v_call: TRBV29-1
j_call: TRBJ1-2

cdr3_aa: CASRDAGNTIYF
cdr3_nt: TGTGCCAGCCGAGATGCGGGGAACACCATATATTTT
d_call: -
clone_size: -
v_call: TRBV19
j_call: TRBJ1-3

cdr3_aa: CASSEGSYNEQFF
cdr3_nt: TGTGCCAGCAGCGAGGGCTCCTACAATGAGCAGTTCTTC
d_call: -
clone_size: -
v_call: TRBV9
j_call: TRBJ2-1

cdr3_aa: CASSLQGTLSGNTIYF
cdr3_nt: TGTGCCAGCAGCTTACAGGGGACCCTCTCTGGAAACACCATATATTTT
d_call: -
clone_size: -
v_call: TRBV7-8
j_call: TRBJ1-3

cdr3_aa: CSVPLPADTQYF
cdr3_nt: TGCAGCGTTCCGTTACCGGCAGATACGCAGTATTTT
d_call: -
clone_size: -
v_call: TRBV29-1
j_call: TRBJ2-3

cdr3_aa: CASSPQGLPYEQYF
cdr3_nt: TGCGCCAGCAGCCCACAGGGCCTCCCCTACGAGCAGTACTTC
d_call: -
clone_size: -
v_call: TRBV5-1
j_call: TRBJ2-7

cdr3_aa: CASSGQGGNIQYF
cdr3_nt: TGTGCCAGTAGCGGACAGGGGGGGAACATTCAGTACTTC
d_call: TRBD1
clone_size: -
v_call: TRBV19
j_call: TRBJ2-4

cdr3_aa: CASSRQTNYEQYF
cdr3_nt: TGTGCCAGCAGTCGACAGACCAACTACGAGCAGTACTTC
d_call: -
clone_size: -
v_call: TRBV7-2
j_call: TRBJ2-7

cdr3_aa: CASSGSGIPAPEQYF
cdr3_nt: TGTGCCAGCAGCGGAAGCGGGATCCCAGCTCCCGAGCAGTACTTC
d_call: TRBD2
clone_size: -
v_call: TRBV5-8
j_call: TRBJ2-7

cdr3_aa: CAWLGGETQYF
cdr3_nt: TGTGCCTGGTTGGGCGGAGAGACCCAGTACTTC
d_call: -
clone_size: -
v_call: TRBV30
j_call: TRBJ2-5

cdr3_aa: CASSRGATNTGELFF
cdr3_nt: TGCGCCAGCAGCCGGGGGGCCACGAACACCGGGGAGCTGTTTTTT
d_call: -
clone_size: -
v_call: TRBV5-1
j_call: TRBJ2-2

cdr3_aa: CASGTDPVGTQYF
cdr3_nt: TGTGCTAGTGGTACGGACCCGGTGGGGACCCAGTACTTC
d_call: -
clone_size: -
v_call: TRBV12-5
j_call: TRBJ2-5

cdr3_aa: CASSQGTGFAQHF
cdr3_nt: TGCGCCAGCAGCCAAGGGACAGGATTCGCCCAGCATTTT
d_call: TRBD1
clone_size: -
v_call: TRBV4-1
j_call: TRBJ1-5

cdr3_aa: CASSDRQGATGELFF
cdr3_nt: TGCGCCAGCAGCGATAGACAGGGGGCAACCGGGGAGCTGTTTTTT
d_call: TRBD1
clone_size: -
v_call: TRBV5-1
j_call: TRBJ2-2

cdr3_aa: CASSLDRLDTQYF
cdr3_nt: TGTGCCAGCAGCTTAGATCGGTTAGATACGCAGTATTTT
d_call: -
clone_size: once
v_call: TRBV11-2
j_call: TRBJ2-3